One and the same sample provided the 5 T cell receptor beta chains below, sequenced in a study of blood T cell repertoires in COVID-19. The table came from immunoSEQ multiplex PCR; TCRdb's copy has only in-frame clones and leaves some out. The sample carries over 80,000 clones, about nine tenths recorded once. Material for sequencing was peripheral blood. These receptors originate from a man aged 45 to 65 with acute or convalescent COVID-19.

This clone was seen once. The chain uses TRBV15 and TRBJ1-2; TRBD1 agrees at 7 bases. The V gene end was trimmed by 3 bases and the J gene end by 8 bases; junction bases not matched to a gene: 27. Germline V CDR1 and CDR2: LNHNV, YYDKDF (reference sequence). This CDR3 region has 20 residues. The CDR3 sequence is CATSSSWIFGDRTFLGGYTF. The CDR3 DNA sequence: TGTGCCACCAGCAGTTCTTGGATCTTTGGGGACAGAACCTTCCTCGGCGGCTACACCTTC.

This rearrangement joins TRBV5-1 to TRBJ2-1, with 8 bases lining up with TRBD1. This CDR3 contains 16 residues. The germline V gene encodes CDR1 SGHRS and CDR2 YFSETQ. The V segment lost 5 bases and the J segment 7 bases; nucleotides outside the gene matches: 14. The chain's CDR3 is CASSSRLRGPENEQFF. CDR3 sequence (DNA): TGCGCCAGCAGTTCTCGACTCAGGGGGCCTGAGAATGAGCAGTTCTTC.

The J gene is TRBJ1-2, the V gene TRBV10-3, with a possible D match to TRBD1 (5 bases). Germline V gene lookup returns CDR1 ENHRY and CDR2 SYGVKD. The CDR3 has 14 residues. The V end was cut by 0 bases, the J end by 7 bases, with 12 bases between. The CDR3 nucleotides are TGTGCCATCAGTGAGTCCCAGGGTTTAGGTGGCTACACCTTC. This codes for CAISESQGLGGYTF.

The V call is TRBV9, the J call TRBJ1-2, with D unresolved. The length of the CDR3 is 13 residues. Germline lookup yields CDR1 SGDLS and CDR2 YYNGEE. Trimming removed 4 bases from V and 0 bases from J, with 7 bases in between. The CDR3 DNA follows: TGTGCCAGCAGCCAGGCCTCTAACTATGGCTACACCTTC. Its protein product is CASSQASNYGYTF. Drawing the rest from reference TRBV9 and TRBJ1-2, the complete variable domain is DSGVTQTPKHLITATGQRVTLRCSPRSGDLSVYWYQQSLDQGLQFLIQYYNGEERAKGNILERFSAQQFPDLHSELNLSSLELGDSALYFCASSQASNYGYTFGSGTRLTVV.

The chain couples TRBV27 to TRBJ2-6; 7 bases match TRBD2. V shed 10 bases and J 0 bases; nucleotides not matched to a gene: 9. CDR3 length equals 16 residues. CDR1 is MNHEY and CDR2 is SMNVEV in the germline V gene (reference sequence). The CDR3 here is CANECGGVSGANVLTF. CDR3 DNA sequence: TGTGCCAACGAATGTGGGGGGGTCTCTGGGGCCAACGTCCTGACTTTC.